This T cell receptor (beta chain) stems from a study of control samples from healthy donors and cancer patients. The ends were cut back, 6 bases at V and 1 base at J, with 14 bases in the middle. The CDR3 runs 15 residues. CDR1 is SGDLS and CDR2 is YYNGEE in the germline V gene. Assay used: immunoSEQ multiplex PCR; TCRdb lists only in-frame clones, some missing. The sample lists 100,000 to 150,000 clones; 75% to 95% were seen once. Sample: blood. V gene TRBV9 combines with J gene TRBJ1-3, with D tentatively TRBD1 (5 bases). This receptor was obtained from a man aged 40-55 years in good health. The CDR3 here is CASNLGAQSGNTIYF. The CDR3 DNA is TGTGCCAGCAACCTCGGGGCCCAGTCTGGAAACACCATATATTTT.